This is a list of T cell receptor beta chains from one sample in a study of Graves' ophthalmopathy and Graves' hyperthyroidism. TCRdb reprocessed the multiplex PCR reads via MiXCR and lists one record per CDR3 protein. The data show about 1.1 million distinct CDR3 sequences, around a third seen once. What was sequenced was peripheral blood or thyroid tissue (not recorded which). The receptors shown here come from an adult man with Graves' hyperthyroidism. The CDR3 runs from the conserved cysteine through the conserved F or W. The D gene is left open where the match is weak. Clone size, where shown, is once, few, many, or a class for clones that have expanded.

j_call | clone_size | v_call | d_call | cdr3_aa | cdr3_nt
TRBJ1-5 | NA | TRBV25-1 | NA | CASSESGVQNSSQPQHF | TGTGCCAGCAGTGAGAGTGGAGTACAGAACAGCAGTCAGCCCCAGCATTTT
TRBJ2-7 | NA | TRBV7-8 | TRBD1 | CASSEDRGDEQYF | TGTGCCAGCAGTGAGGACAGGGGTGACGAGCAGTACTTC
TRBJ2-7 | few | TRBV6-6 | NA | CASSYGSQGVYHEQYF | TGTGCCAGCAGTTACGGTTCGCAGGGTGTGTACCACGAGCAGTACTTC
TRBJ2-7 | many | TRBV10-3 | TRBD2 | CAVKQTSTTPELTYEQYF | TGTGCCGTAAAACAGACTAGCACGACTCCCGAGTTGACTTACGAGCAGTACTTC
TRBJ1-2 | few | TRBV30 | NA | CAWSGGSDSPFYGYTF | TGTGCCTGGAGTGGAGGGTCGGACAGTCCTTTTTATGGCTACACCTTC
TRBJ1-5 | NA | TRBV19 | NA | CASSEAAGTQHF | TGTGCCAGTAGTGAGGCGGCGGGGACCCAGCATTTT
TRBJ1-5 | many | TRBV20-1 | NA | CSARGYRKGSIQPQHF | TGCAGTGCTAGAGGGTATCGGAAAGGTTCTATTCAGCCCCAGCATTTT
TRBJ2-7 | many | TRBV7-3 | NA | CASSLGVNYEQYF | TGTGCCAGCAGCTTGGGCGTAAACTACGAGCAGTACTTC
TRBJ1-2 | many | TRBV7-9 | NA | CASSSTGRYTSFYGYTF | TGTGCCAGCAGCTCGACAGGTCGCTATACTTCCTTCTATGGCTACACCTTC
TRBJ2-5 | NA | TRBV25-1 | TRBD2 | CASSDGAGASGGAETQYF | TGTGCCAGCAGTGACGGGGCTGGGGCTAGCGGGGGTGCGGAGACCCAGTACTTC
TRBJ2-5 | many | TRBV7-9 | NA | CASSFNIQETQYF | TGTGCCAGCAGTTTCAATATTCAAGAGACCCAGTACTTC
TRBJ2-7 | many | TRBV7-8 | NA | CASSLEFGPHYEQYF | TGTGCCAGCAGCTTAGAATTTGGGCCCCACTACGAGCAGTACTTC
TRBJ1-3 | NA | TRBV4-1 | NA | CASSQESVYGNTIYF | TGCGCCAGCAGCCAAGAGTCAGTCTACGGAAACACCATATATTTT
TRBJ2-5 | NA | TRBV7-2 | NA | CASSLFEEETQYF | TGTGCCAGCAGCTTATTCGAAGAAGAGACCCAGTACTTC
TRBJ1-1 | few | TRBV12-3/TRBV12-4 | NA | CASSLDGRMNTEAFF | TGTGCCAGCAGTTTGGACGGCAGAATGAACACTGAAGCTTTCTTT
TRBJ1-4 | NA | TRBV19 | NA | CASSSRGRLTNEKLFF | TGTGCCAGTAGTAGCCGGGGGAGATTAACTAATGAAAAACTGTTTTTT
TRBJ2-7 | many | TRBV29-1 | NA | CSVNTGTMTYEQYF | TGCAGCGTTAATACCGGGACAATGACCTACGAGCAGTACTTC
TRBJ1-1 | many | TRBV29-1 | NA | CSAGQRGWEAFF | TGCAGCGCCGGGCAGCGGGGTTGGGAAGCTTTCTTT
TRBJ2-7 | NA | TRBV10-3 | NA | CAISDEDRGNYEQYF | TGTGCCATCAGTGATGAAGACAGAGGTAACTACGAGCAGTACTTC
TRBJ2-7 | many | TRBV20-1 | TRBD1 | CSAYRDRYF | TGCAGTGCTTACCGGGACAGGTACTTC
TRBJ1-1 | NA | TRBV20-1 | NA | CSAQAGRVTEAFF | TGCAGTGCCCAAGCAGGCCGGGTTACTGAAGCTTTCTTT
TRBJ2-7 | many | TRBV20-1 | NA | CSASPGIALSYEQYF | TGCAGTGCTAGTCCGGGTATTGCGCTCTCCTACGAGCAGTACTTC
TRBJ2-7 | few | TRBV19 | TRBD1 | CAIIQGILEQYF | TGTGCTATAATACAGGGGATTCTCGAGCAGTACTTC
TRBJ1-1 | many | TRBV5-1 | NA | CASSLDPGNTEAFF | TGCGCCAGCAGCTTGGACCCTGGGAACACTGAAGCTTTCTTT
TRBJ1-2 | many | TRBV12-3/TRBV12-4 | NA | CASSSDRRKPYGYTF | TGTGCCAGCAGTTCGGACAGAAGAAAACCTTATGGCTACACCTTC
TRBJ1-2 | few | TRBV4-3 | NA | CASSRSDSIYGYTF | TGCGCCAGCAGCCGATCGGACAGCATCTATGGCTACACCTTC
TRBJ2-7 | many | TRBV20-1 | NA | CSASFRSRTYEQYF | TGCAGTGCTAGTTTCAGGTCTAGAACCTACGAGCAGTACTTC
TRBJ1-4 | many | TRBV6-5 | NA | CASSYGGLSEKLFF | TGTGCCAGCAGTTACGGGGGCTTGAGCGAAAAACTGTTTTTT
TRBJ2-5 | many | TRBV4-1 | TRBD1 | CASSTPLEGAETQYF | TGCGCCAGCAGCACCCCCCTAGAGGGGGCGGAGACCCAGTACTTC
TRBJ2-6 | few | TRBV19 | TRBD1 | CASSGYGTGVKSGANVLTF | TGTGCCAGTAGTGGGTATGGGACAGGGGTTAAATCTGGGGCCAACGTCCTGACTTTC
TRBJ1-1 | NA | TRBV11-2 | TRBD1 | CASGQGWGAFF | TGTGCCAGCGGACAGGGCTGGGGAGCTTTCTTT
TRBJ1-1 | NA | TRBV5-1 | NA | CASSLGFTVNTEAFF | TGCGCCAGCAGCTTGGGTTTCACGGTGAACACTGAAGCTTTCTTT
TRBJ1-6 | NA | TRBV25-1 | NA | CASKDRENSPLHF | TGTGCCAGCAAGGACAGAGAAAATTCACCCCTCCACTTT
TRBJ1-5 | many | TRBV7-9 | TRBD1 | CASSLRGGQGNDGNQPQHF | TGTGCCAGCAGCTTAAGAGGGGGACAGGGGAATGATGGCAATCAGCCCCAGCATTTT
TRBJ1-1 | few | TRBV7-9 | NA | CASSLSPGTEAFF | TGTGCCAGCAGCTTATCCCCAGGGACTGAAGCTTTCTTT
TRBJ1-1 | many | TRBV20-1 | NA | CSIARGFGTEAFF | TGCAGCATAGCAAGGGGTTTTGGCACTGAAGCTTTCTTT
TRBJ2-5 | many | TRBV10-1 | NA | CASSESGVNQETQYF | TGCGCCAGCAGTGAGTCCGGCGTGAATCAAGAGACCCAGTACTTC
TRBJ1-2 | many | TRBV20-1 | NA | CSARDRQVGGYGYTF | TGCAGTGCTAGAGATCGGCAGGTCGGAGGCTATGGCTACACCTTC
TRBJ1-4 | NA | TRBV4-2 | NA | CASGSAGASNEKLFF | TGTGCCAGTGGAAGTGCAGGGGCGTCTAATGAAAAACTGTTTTTT
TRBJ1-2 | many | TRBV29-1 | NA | CSVEGGNHYGYTF | TGCAGCGTTGAAGGGGGCAATCACTATGGCTACACCTTC
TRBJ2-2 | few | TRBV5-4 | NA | CASRDGAAVTGELFF | TGTGCCAGCAGGGACGGTGCAGCGGTCACCGGGGAGCTGTTTTTT